The TCR beta chain described here comes from a study of CD8 T cells in ankylosing spondylitis. Study-wide findings and caveats: Seemingly characteristic of ankylosing spondylitis blood was a TCR beta motif consisting of about 8 highly homologous variants.

The CDR3 totals 16 residues. Germline-derived CDR1 and CDR2 are SEHNR and FQNEAQ (reference sequence). The V end lost 4 bases, the J end lost 0 bases, and 13 bases lay between the germline ends. For this clonotype: The antigen remains unidentified.

TCRdb ran MiXCR on the 5' RACE reads and lists one entry per CDR3 protein. The sample has about 240,000 distinct CDR3 sequences, approximately 9% seen once. Sequenced sample: blood, either unsorted or a sorted T cell fraction (not recorded which). The chain recombines TRBV7-9 with TRBJ1-3; D is perhaps TRBD1 (5 bases). The clonotype comes from a male donor with ankylosing spondylitis or in good health (not recorded which). The CDR3 bases are TGTGCCAGCAGCTCGGACAAGACAACCTCTGGAAACACCATATATTTT. It is translated as CASSSDKTTSGNTIYF.